Described below is a single TCR beta chain sequence and its context. Enrollees, roughly 18 to 90 years old, lived in 25 or so US areas. The source of the sample is a study of blood T cell repertoires in COVID-19. Overall study context: Sites across the United States, Italy and Spain contributed samples from acute and convalescent COVID-19. Sources were T cells, B-cell-depleted T cells, or PBMCs; the material itself was cDNA or gDNA.

The V gene end was trimmed by 5 bases and the J gene end by 6 bases; junction bases not matched to a gene: 12. Germline lookup yields CDR1 SGHTA and CDR2 FQGNSA. The CDR3 loop spans 16 amino acids. Source study methods: Quantification of nucleated cells was approximated via reference gene primer amplification. Only in-frame clones appear in the TCRdb table, and some are missing; sequencing was by immunoSEQ multiplex PCR. The V and J calls and clone size are taken from that table; D and trimming were inferred from the DNA. The sample lists 200,000 to 250,000 clones; around 90% were seen once. The specimen sequenced was PBMCs or T cells enriched from blood (not recorded which). The chain carries TRBV7-2 and TRBJ2-7; 11 nucleotides match TRBD2. This TCR was sampled from a young woman with acute COVID-19. The CDR3 sequence: CASSPDTSGSLVEQYF. In DNA form, the CDR3 reads TGTGCCAGCAGCCCCGATACTAGCGGGAGCTTGGTCGAGCAGTACTTC.